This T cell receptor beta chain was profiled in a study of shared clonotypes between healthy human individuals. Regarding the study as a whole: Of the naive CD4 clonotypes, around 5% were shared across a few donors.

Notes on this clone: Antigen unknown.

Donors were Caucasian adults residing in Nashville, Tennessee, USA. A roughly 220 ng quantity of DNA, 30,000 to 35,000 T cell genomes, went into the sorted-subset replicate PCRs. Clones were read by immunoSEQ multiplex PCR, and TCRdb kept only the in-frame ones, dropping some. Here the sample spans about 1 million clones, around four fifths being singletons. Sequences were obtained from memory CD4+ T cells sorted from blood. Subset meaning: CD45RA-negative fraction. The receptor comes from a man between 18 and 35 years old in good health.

CDR3 amino acids: CASSKSRDRVDQPQHF. The CDR3 DNA sequence: TGTGCCAGCAGCAAGTCCCGGGACAGGGTGGATCAGCCCCAGCATTTT. V and J are TRBV28 and TRBJ1-5, with TRBD1 identical over 9 bases. Germline V lookup: CDR1 MDHEN, CDR2 SYDVKM. The CDR3 runs 16 residues. Trimming cost V 6 bases and J 5 bases; bases outside gene matches: 11.